This T cell receptor (beta chain) was recovered during a study of T cell repertoires in ileal Crohn's disease. Across the whole study: Surgery for a complication: stricturing in around 60%, penetrating in approximately 39%. Study-wide results and caveats: Active smokers at surgery had more clonal expansions than non-smokers. Compared with CD4 T cells, sorted CD8 cells carried more expanded clones.

Each sample's TCRB immunosequencing used 450 to 650 nanograms of biopsy DNA. Assay: immunoSEQ multiplex PCR; the TCRdb copy retains only in-frame clones and omits some. Of about 4,300 clones listed, around 80% are singletons. This clone appeared a few times. Antigen unknown. Germline loops: CDR1 MNHEY, CDR2 SVGAGI. V was pared by 5 bases and J by 3 bases, with 11 bases between. The CDR3 has 15 amino acids. The sequenced material came from ileal tissue. The chain uses TRBV6-5 and TRBJ2-6; possibly TRBD1 for D (6 bases). This clonotype was obtained from an adult with Crohn's disease. The CDR3 DNA is TGTGCCAGCAGTCCCACAGGGCTTGGGGCCAACGTCCTGACTTTC. Protein product: CASSPTGLGANVLTF.